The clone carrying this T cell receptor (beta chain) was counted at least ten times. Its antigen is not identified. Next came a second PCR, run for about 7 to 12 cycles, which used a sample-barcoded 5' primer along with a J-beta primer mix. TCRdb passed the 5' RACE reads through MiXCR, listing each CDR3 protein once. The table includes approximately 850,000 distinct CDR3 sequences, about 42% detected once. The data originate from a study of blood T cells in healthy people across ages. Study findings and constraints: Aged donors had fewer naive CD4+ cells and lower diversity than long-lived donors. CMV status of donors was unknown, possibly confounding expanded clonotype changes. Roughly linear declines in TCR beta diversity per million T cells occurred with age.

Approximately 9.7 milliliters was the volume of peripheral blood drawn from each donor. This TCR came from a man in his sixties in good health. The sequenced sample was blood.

Here the CDR3 DNA reads TGCAGCGTTGGGCCTCAGGACCAACCCTACGGGGAGCAGTACTTC. Translation gives CSVGPQDQPYGEQYF. The rearrangement uses TRBV29-1 and TRBJ2-7; no definite D call. The ends were cut back, 4 bases at V and 7 bases at J, with 23 bases in the middle. The CDR3 runs 15 residues. Germline V gene data show CDR1 as SQVTM and CDR2 as ANQGSEA.